This note documents a single T cell receptor beta chain sequence. Its antigen remains undetermined. No much larger clonotype is one base removed from it; base qualities were not supplied. In total, 666 healthy bone marrow donors made up the cohort. At the time of sampling, every cohort member was nominally healthy, though immune exposures that went unrecorded were likely present. The donor was CMV seropositive and belonged to the group of 250 to 300 seropositive cohort members. A peripheral blood sample was collected from each donor, and TCR beta sequencing was performed on peripheral blood mononuclear cells. Genomic DNA was extracted from the blood cell samples with the Qiagen DNeasy Blood Extraction Kit. This record belongs to a study of cytomegalovirus exposure and HLA in healthy donors (dated by TCRdb to the late 2010s). Regarding the research as a whole: An earlier analysis of roughly 500 of the donors reported 250 to 300 Gb of sequence data and approximately 110 million unique TCR beta sequences from 150 million to 200 million T cells. Roughly 290 gigabases of sequencing data and around 80 million unique TCR sequences made up an early release that covered fewer than 650 HLA-typed donors. The study profiled the T cell repertoires of more than 500 subjects by immunosequencing and related them to cytomegalovirus serostatus. A later genetic analysis used genome-wide SNP genotypes for about 65% of the 666 donors, treating that subset as a discovery cohort. The number of donors typed differed by locus, with about 629-630 for A, B, C, DRB1 and DQB1, around 500 for DQA1, over 600 for DPA1, and roughly 450 for DPB1. Rather than drawing on any new phenotypic data, the later analysis identified candidate immune exposures from TCR beta sequences and the way those sequences occurred across donors. A later analysis re-analyzed previously published TCR beta repertoires from 600 to 850 donors and added high-resolution HLA genotyping to study TCR occurrence patterns. The study aimed to test whether cataloging public T cell receptors could reveal signatures of past pathogen exposure. Because of strong linkage in the cohort, five DR-DQ haplotypes were treated as single units for association and clustering. Alongside the repertoire data, information on donor age, sex, ethnicity and CMV serostatus was compiled. High-throughput TCR immunosequencing, statistical association of individual TCRs with disease status, and machine learning were combined to predict cytomegalovirus infection status. In addition to the first cohort of 650 to 800 subjects, a separate validation cohort of 130 or so different subjects was used. Every repertoire in the discovery cohort had been generated on one and the same sequencing platform. HLA typing included class I and class II loci at four-digit resolution. The genetic ancestry cluster associated with self-reported Caucasian donors included 70% to 85% of the approximately 400 genotyped donors. On average, around 240,000 unique TCR beta nucleotide sequences were sequenced per donor among some 430 genotyped donors of the cohort, with roughly 18% of those sequences being non-productive. In an earlier analysis of a few hundred of the donors, high-throughput TCR beta sequencing was used to judge whether each TCR beta V gene segment behaved as functional or pseudogenic. Study-level results and caveats: According to a later analysis, parvovirus B19, influenza, CMV and Epstein-Barr virus appeared linked to several top co-occurrence clusters. In a later genetic analysis, fewer N-insertions in productive TCRs were reported among donors in an Asian-associated ancestry cluster than the approximately 670-donor mean. A later genetic analysis associated a missense DCLRE1C variant with V-gene and J-gene trimming of TCR beta chains, and an independent cohort replicated the association. Because HLA typing was unavailable for some donors at each locus, only the typed subset was used in association tests. When HLA alleles, especially DR and DQ, strongly co-occurred, attributing TCR associations to individual alleles was difficult. Broadly in line with IMGT annotations, most TCR beta V segments showed up in productive rearrangements about 87% or about 30% of the time in an earlier analysis of approximately 640 of the donors. Compared with equally common non-associated chains, HLA-associated TCR beta chains in a later analysis were more clonally expanded and had lower generation probabilities. In this cohort, only TCR beta chains were sequenced, and detectable features were limited by the absence of alpha or paired-chain data. In vitro tests confirmed that a few of the cytomegalovirus-associated TCR beta chains recognize cytomegalovirus antigens. A later analysis found that TCR association rates varied across HLA loci, with DRB1 alleles showing the most associated TCRs and HLA-C alleles the fewest. Linkage disequilibrium might explain the correlated functional status among segregating V segments, but an unknown experimental factor could not be excluded. In both the original and validation cohorts, the classifier was reported to diagnose cytomegalovirus status with high specificity and sensitivity. The presence/absence analyses assumed that sequencing depth was roughly uniform across donors, and that assumption may not be true. In a later analysis, most CMV-associated TCR beta chains were found to appear HLA-restricted, with HLA associations seemingly driven largely by CMV exposure. A cluster of highly shared sequence variants was judged likely to represent a technical artifact of the sequencing pipeline. Some IMGT-functional V segments, including TRBV6-2 and TRBV6-3, could not be told apart with the 87-base-pair reads, so those segments were excluded. Because counts were too low, about 18 rarely observed V segments, including chromosome 9 orphons, were excluded from the earlier analysis of 500 to 700 of the donors. A further reported finding was that TCR beta sequences accurately predicted the HLA-A and HLA-B alleles for most subjects in the first cohort. The study gave a list of about 150 TCR beta chains associated with cytomegalovirus. CMV serostatus was the only immune exposure information available for the cohort. According to the authors, the approach could potentially be generalized to other disease states and immunological phenotypes. A later analysis associated 15,000 to 20,000 TCR beta sequences with specific HLA alleles at a false discovery rate of 0.05. Most TCR sequences were seen in very few donors, while some public TCRs were found in many individuals.

Trimming removed 5 bases from V and 5 bases from J; the gene matches leave 12 bases unexplained. The CDR3 numbers 16 residues from cysteine through phenylalanine. Of the read, only the CDR3 DNA is kept; its 48 bases are in frame from base 1. CDR1 MDHEN and CDR2 SYDVKM were looked up in the germline V gene. Preparation of the library involved the immunoSEQ multiplex PCR assay. A mixture of 60 forward primers for TCR Vbeta segments and 13 reverse primers for TCR Jbeta segments was used in the multiplex PCR. The CDR3 region of rearranged TCR beta genes was amplified from genomic DNA with a multiplex PCR assay. Amplified TCR beta libraries were sequenced as 87-base-pair reads on the Illumina HiSeq System. The original pipeline was this. A later analysis counted some 80 million unique TCR beta chains across the 550 to 800 repertoires, and some 11 million of these chains were shared by at least two donors. Raw reads were error-corrected and collapsed into unique sequences with a nearest-neighbor algorithm that merged closely related sequences to remove PCR and sequencing errors. To assign V, D and J gene segments, CDR3 sequences were aligned to IMGT reference sequences. For a sequence to be retained, a match of at least six nucleotides was required to both a V gene segment and a J gene segment. A rearrangement counted as productive if the CDR3 had no stop codons and remained in frame with V and J, and every other rearrangement counted as non-productive. Following IMGT convention, CDR3 was defined as the stretch from the second conserved V-encoded cysteine to the conserved J-encoded phenylalanine. The earlier analysis of some 580 of the donors excluded any sequence lacking an unambiguous match to a single V gene segment. An earlier analysis of several hundred of the donors called V segments functional above 56.7% productive rearrangements and segregating when the between-donor standard deviation exceeded 5%. To diagnose cytomegalovirus status from the catalog of TCR beta chain sequences, a statistical classification framework was built. A later analysis assigned V and J genes by comparing TCR nucleotide sequences with IMGT/GENE-DB human TR gene sequences. A later analysis assigned CDR3 sequences and most-parsimonious VDJ recombination scenarios with the TCRdist pipeline. In a later analysis, each TCR beta chain was defined by its CDR3 amino acid sequence together with its V-gene family, and reads without a unique V-gene family were excluded. A later analysis removed 450 to 600 highly shared, low-generation-probability nucleotide sequences to deal with suspected cross-contamination and a sequencing artifact. For each public chain, a later analysis derived a clonal expansion index from normalized ranks of inferred template counts within each repertoire. In a later analysis, generation probabilities were computed with a VDJ recombination model fitted to out-of-frame rearrangements, and the resulting probabilities were checked against IGoR. Hypergeometric tests were used in a later analysis to score TCR-TCR, TCR-HLA and TCR-CMV co-occurrence, with a repertoire-size bias correction applied to the TCR pairs. In a later analysis, false discovery rates were estimated by permuting HLA or CMV assignments 20 times. A later analysis grouped co-occurring TCRs with DBSCAN, adding TCRdist sequence similarity when clustering within HLA-allele-positive subsets. For co-occurrence clustering, repertoires with fewer than 30,000 or more than 120,000 public chains were excluded, along with a handful of repertoires with anomalous nucleotide sharing. TCRdb re-hosts the immuneACCESS table, in-frame sequences only. Its copies lack some clones; in the studies checked, an unresolved V gene accounts for under half of them, and the cause for the rest is not known. V and J calls and clone size are as listed in that table; D and trimming were resolved from the DNA. The sample includes some 170,000 clones, with 82% observed a single time. The ten top clones hold approximately 1.4% of the sample.

This TCR was sampled from a girl aged 5-17 years in good health and CMV-seropositive. Sequences were obtained from PBMCs. The chain uses TRBV28 and TRBJ2-1, and 7 junctional nucleotides match TRBD2. The bases read TGTGCCAGCAGTCTGTGGAGGGCGGGAGTCCACAATGAGCAGTTCTTC. Translated, it gives CASSLWRAGVHNEQFF.